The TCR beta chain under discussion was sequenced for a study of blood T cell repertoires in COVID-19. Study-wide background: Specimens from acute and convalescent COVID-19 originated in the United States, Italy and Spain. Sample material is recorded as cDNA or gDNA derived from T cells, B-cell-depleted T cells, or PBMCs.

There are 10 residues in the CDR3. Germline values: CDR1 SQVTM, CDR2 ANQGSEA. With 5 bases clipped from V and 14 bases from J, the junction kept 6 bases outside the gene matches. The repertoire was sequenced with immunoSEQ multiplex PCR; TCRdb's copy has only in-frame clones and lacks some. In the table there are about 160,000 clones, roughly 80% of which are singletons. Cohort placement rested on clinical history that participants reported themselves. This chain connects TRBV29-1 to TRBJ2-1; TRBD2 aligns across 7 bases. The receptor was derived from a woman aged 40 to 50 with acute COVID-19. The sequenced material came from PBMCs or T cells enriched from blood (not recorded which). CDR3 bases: TGCAGCGTTACCCGGGGGGAGAAGTTCTTC. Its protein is CSVTRGEKFF.